This T cell receptor beta chain came from a study of identical twins. Study-wide results and caveats: Reduced insertions were recorded for abundant cord blood beta clonotypes, with no such pattern in memory repertoires. Within monozygotic twins, out-of-frame TCR alpha sharing was underestimated by the models. Invariant MAIT and iNKT cells are populations that could partly confound zero-insertion analyses.

Regarding this clonotype: Its specificity is unknown.

TCRdb called the 5' RACE reads again in MiXCR, with one record for every CDR3 protein. The sample contains hundreds of thousands of distinct CDR3 sequences, around 6% of which appear only once. The TCR was taken from a man aged 18-30 years in good health. Input material: naive T cells sorted from blood.

CDR3 nucleotide sequence: TGCAGTGCTAGAGATAGGAGGGGGGCGAACTACGAGCAGTACTTC. This sequence encodes CSARDRRGANYEQYF. The rearrangement links TRBV20-1 to TRBJ2-7; D tentatively fits TRBD1 or TRBD2 (6 bases each). This CDR3 comprises 15 residues. Per germline, CDR1 DFQATT and CDR2 SNEGSKA (reference sequence). Trimming took off 0 bases at V and 3 bases at J, with 15 bases between the two ends.